This TCR beta chain was recorded in a study of cytomegalovirus exposure and HLA in healthy donors. Points on this clone: What it binds is unknown.

Sequencing used immunoSEQ multiplex PCR; TCRdb keeps in-frame clones, though not all of them. The table includes under 250,000 clones, roughly 84% detected once. V lost 2 bases to trimming and J lost 7 bases, with 17 bases between them. CDR3 size: 14 residues. Looked up from germline, CDR1 is GTSNPN and CDR2 is SVGIG (reference sequence). Study findings and constraints: Most TCRs appeared rarely, but some public TCRs recurred in many donors. First-cohort TCR clusters tended to co-occur in the roughly 130 validation repertoires, a later analysis found. Among TCR beta chains, those listed as cytomegalovirus-associated numbered about 150.

This receptor was obtained from a woman aged 18-35 years in good health and CMV-seropositive. V gene TRBV30 combines with J gene TRBJ1-1; TRBD1 might be the D (6 bases). Sequenced input: PBMCs. The CDR3: CAWSRGGGTFEAFF. In DNA form, the CDR3 reads TGTGCCTGGAGTCGAGGGGGAGGGACGTTTGAAGCTTTCTTT.